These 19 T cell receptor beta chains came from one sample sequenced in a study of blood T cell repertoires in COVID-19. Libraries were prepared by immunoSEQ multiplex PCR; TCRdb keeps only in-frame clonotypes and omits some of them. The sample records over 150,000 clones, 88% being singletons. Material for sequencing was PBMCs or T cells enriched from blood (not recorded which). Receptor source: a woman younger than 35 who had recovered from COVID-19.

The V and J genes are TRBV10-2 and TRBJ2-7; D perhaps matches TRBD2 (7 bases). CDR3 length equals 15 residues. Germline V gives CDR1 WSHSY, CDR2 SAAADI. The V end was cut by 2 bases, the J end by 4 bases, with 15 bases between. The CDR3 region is CASSERGGASYEQYF. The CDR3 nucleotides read TGCGCCAGCAGTGAGAGGGGGGGCGCTTCGTACGAGCAGTACTTC.

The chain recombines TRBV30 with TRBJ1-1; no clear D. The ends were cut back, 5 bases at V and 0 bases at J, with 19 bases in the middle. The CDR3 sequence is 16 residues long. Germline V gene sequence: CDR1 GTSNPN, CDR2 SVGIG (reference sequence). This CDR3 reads CAWGSALQVMNTEAFF. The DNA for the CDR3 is TGTGCCTGGGGGAGTGCTCTCCAAGTTATGAACACTGAAGCTTTCTTT.

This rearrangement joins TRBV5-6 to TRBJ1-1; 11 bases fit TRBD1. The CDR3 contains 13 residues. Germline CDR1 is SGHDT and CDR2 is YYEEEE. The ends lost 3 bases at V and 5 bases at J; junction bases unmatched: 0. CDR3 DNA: TGTGCCAGCAGCTGGGACAGGGGGACTGAAGCTTTCTTT. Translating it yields CASSWDRGTEAFF.

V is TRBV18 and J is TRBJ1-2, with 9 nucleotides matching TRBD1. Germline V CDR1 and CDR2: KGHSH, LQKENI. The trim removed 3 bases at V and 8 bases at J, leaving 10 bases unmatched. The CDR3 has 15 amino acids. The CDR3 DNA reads TGTGCCAGCTCACCCCTCGGACAGGGGAGTCTCGGCTACACCTTC. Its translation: CASSPLGQGSLGYTF.

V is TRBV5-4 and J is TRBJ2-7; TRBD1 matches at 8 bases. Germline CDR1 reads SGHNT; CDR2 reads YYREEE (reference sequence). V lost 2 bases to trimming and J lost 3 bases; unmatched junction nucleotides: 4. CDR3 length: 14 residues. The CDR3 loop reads CASSFTGQDYEQYF. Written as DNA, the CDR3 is TGTGCCAGCAGCTTTACGGGACAGGACTACGAGCAGTACTTC.

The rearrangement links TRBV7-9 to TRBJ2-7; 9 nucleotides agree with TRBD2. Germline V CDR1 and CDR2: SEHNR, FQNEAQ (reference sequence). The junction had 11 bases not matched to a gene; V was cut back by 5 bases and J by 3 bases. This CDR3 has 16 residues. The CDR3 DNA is TGTGCCAGCAGCCCACCGGGTAGCGGGGGTTACTACGAGCAGTACTTC. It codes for CASSPPGSGGYYEQYF. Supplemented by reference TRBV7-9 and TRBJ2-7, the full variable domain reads DTGVSQNPRHKITKRGQNVTFRCDPISEHNRLYWYRQTLGQGPEFLTYFQNEAQLEKSRLLSDRFSAERPKGSFSTLEIQRTEQGDSAMYLCASSPPGSGGYYEQYFGPGTRLTVT.

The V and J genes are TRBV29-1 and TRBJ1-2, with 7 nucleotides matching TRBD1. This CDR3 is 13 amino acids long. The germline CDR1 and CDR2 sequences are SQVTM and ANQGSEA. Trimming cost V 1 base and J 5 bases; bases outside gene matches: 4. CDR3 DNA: TGCAGCGTTGAAGGGGGCAGGGGGTATGGCTACACCTTC. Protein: CSVEGGRGYGYTF.

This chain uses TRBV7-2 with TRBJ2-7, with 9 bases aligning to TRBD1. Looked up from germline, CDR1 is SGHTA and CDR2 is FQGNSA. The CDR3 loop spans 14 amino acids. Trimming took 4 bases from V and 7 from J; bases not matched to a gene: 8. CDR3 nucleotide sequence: TGTGCCAGCAGCTCCGAAGGGACAGGGAGGGAGCAGTACTTC. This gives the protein CASSSEGTGREQYF.

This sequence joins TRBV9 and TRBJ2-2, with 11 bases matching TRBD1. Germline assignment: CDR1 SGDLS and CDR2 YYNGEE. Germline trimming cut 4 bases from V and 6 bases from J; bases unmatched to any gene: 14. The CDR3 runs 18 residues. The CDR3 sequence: CASSTPMVGDRGAGELFF. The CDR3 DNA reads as TGTGCCAGCAGCACCCCAATGGTCGGGGACAGGGGGGCCGGGGAGCTGTTTTTT.

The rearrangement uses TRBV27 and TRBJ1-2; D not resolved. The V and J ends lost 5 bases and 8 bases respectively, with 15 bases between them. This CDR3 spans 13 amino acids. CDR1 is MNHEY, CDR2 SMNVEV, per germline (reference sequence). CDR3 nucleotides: TGTGCCAGCAGTCTCGACCCGGGAGGGGGCTACACCTTC. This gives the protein CASSLDPGGGYTF.

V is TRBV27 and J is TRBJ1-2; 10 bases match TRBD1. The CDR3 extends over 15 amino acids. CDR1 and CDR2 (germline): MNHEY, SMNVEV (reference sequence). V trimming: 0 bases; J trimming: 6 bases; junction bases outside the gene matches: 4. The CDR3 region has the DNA TGTGCCAGCAGTTTATCAGCGGGACAGGGGAATGGCTACACCTTC. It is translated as CASSLSAGQGNGYTF.

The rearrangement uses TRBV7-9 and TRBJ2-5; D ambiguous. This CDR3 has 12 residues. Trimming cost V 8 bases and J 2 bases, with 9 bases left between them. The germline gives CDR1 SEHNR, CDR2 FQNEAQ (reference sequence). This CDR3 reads CASSNWQETQYF. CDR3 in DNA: TGTGCCAGCTCAAACTGGCAAGAGACCCAGTACTTC.

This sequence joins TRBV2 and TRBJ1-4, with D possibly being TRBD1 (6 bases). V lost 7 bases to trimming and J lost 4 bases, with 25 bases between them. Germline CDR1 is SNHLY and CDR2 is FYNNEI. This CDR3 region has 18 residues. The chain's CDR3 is CASTVDRRNSWDNEKLFF. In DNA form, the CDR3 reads TGTGCCAGCACTGTTGACAGGAGAAACTCATGGGATAATGAAAAACTGTTTTTT.

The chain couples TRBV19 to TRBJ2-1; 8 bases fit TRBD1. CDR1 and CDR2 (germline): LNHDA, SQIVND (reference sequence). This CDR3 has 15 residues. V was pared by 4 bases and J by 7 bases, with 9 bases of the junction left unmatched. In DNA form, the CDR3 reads TGTGCCAGTAGTAAGGCGGACAGGGTTAGTAATGAGCAGTTCTTC. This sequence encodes CASSKADRVSNEQFF.

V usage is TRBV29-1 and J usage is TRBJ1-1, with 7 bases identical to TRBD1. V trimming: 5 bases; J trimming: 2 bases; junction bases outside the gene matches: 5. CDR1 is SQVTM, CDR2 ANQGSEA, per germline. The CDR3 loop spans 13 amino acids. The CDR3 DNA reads TGCAGCGTTACCGGGACAGTCAACACTGAAGCTTTCTTT. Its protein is CSVTGTVNTEAFF. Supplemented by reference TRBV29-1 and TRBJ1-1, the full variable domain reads SAVISQKPSRDICQRGTSLTIQCQVDSQVTMMFWYRQQPGQSLTLIATANQGSEATYESGFVIDKFPISRPNLTFSTLTVSNMSPEDSSIYLCSVTGTVNTEAFFGQGTRLTVV.

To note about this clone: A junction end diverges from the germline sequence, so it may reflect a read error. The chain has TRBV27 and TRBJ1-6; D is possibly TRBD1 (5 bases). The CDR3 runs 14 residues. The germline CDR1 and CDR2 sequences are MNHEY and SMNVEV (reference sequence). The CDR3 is CASSLDRYSSPLHF. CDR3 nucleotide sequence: TGTGCCAGCAGTTTAGACAGATATAGTTCACCCCTCCACTTT.

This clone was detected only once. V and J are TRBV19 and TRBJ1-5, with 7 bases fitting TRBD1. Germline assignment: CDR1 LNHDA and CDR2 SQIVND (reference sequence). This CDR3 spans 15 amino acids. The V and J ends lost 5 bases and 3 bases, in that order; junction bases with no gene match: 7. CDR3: CASSQLTGHNQPQHF. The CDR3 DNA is TGTGCCAGTAGTCAACTGACAGGGCACAATCAGCCCCAGCATTTT.

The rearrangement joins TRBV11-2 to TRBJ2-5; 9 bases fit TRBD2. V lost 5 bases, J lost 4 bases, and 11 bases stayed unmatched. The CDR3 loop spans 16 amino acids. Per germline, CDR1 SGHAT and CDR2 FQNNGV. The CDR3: CASSPSRRGGRETQYF. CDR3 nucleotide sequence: TGTGCCAGCAGCCCTAGCAGGCGGGGGGGCCGAGAGACCCAGTACTTC.

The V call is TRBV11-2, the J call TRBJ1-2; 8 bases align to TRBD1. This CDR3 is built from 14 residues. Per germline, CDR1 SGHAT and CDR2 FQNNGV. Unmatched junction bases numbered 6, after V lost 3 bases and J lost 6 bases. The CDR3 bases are TGTGCCAGCAGCTTTGCAGGGGGCGCGCATGGCTACACCTTC. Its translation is CASSFAGGAHGYTF.